This T cell receptor beta chain was sequenced during a study of T-cell memory formation after mild COVID-19. The overall study: The TCR clusters were mostly specific to one donor. General study findings and limits: Whether second-wave clones peaking at day 37 were SARS-CoV-2 specific went unconfirmed. Largely, contracting CD4+ clones fell within CM and EM, and contracting CD8+ clones within EMRA.

TCR alpha and TCR beta cDNA libraries with sample barcodes and UMIs came from 5'RACE using constant-segment primers. MiXCR, applied by TCRdb to the 5' RACE reads, yields one record per CDR3 protein. Of about 240,000 distinct CDR3 sequences detected, around 10% appear once; the ten largest clones hold 20% to 25%. Points on this clonotype: The antigen is undetermined.

The sample consisted of PBMCs or a T cell subset sorted from them (not recorded which). This TCR was recovered from a man between 18 and 29 years old who had mild COVID-19 (a few samples of this study predate the infection). Cell type and time point are not known.

The CDR3 protein is CASSPGQAGHGYTF. The CDR3 bases are TGTGCCAGCAGCCCTGGCCAGGCGGGGCATGGCTACACCTTC. The chain recombines TRBV7-3 with TRBJ1-2, with a tentative D call TRBD1 (5 bases). CDR3 length: 14 residues. V lost 5 bases and J lost 6, with 16 bases in between. Looked up from germline, CDR1 is SGHTA and CDR2 is FQGTGA.